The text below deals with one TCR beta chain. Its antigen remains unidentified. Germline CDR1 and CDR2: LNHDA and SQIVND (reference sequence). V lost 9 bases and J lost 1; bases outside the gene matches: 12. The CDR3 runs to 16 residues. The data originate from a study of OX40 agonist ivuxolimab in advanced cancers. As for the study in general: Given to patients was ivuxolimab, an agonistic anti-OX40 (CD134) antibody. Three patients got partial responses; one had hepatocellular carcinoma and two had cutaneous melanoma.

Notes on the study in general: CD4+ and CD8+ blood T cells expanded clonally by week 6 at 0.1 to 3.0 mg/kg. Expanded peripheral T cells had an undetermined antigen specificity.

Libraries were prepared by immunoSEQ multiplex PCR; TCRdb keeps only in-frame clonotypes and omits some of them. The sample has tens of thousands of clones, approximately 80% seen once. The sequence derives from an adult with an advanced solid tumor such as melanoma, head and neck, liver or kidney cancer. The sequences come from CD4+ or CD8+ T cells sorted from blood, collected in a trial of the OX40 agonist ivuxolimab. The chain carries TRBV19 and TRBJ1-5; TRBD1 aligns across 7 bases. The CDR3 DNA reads TGTGCCAGCTCAAACCCGCCGGGACAGAGCAATCAGCCCCAGCATTTT. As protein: CASSNPPGQSNQPQHF.